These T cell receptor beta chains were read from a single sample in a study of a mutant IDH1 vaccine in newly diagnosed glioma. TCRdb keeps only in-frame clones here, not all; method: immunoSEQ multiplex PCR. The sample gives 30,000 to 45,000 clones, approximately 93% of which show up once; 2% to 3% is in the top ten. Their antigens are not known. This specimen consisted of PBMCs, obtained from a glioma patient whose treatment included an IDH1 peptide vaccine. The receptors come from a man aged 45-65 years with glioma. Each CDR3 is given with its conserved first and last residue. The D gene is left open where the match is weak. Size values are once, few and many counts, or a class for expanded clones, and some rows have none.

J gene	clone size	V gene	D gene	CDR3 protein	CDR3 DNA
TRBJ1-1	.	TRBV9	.	CASSVGGVLDPEAFF	TGTGCCAGCAGCGTAGGTGGGGTCCTAGACCCTGAAGCTTTCTTT
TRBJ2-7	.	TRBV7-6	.	CASSLQGYEQYF	TGTGCCAGCAGTTTGCAGGGCTACGAGCAGTACTTC
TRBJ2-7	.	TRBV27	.	CASSLTWPPTYEQYF	TGTGCCAGCAGTTTAACGTGGCCCCCAACCTACGAGCAGTACTTC
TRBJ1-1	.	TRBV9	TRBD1	CASSVGTGALNTEAFF	TGTGCCAGCAGCGTCGGGACAGGGGCCCTGAACACTGAAGCTTTCTTT
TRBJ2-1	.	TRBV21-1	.	CASSKGQREGLGEQFF	TGTGCCAGCAGCAAAGGCCAGCGGGAGGGCCTAGGGGAGCAGTTCTTC
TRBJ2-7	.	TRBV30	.	CAWTTGPYEQYF	TGTGCCTGGACTACAGGGCCGTACGAGCAGTACTTC
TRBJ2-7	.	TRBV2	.	CANKRGTTIYEQYF	TGTGCCAACAAAAGGGGGACTACCATCTACGAGCAGTACTTC
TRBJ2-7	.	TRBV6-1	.	CASEGGSEQYF	TGTGCCAGCGAAGGGGGGAGCGAGCAGTACTTC
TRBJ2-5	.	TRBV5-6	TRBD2	CASSFLTSGQETQYF	TGTGCCAGCAGCTTCCTTACTAGCGGCCAAGAGACCCAGTACTTC
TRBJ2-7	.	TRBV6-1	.	CASSLRDGDEQYF	TGTGCCAGCAGTCTCCGGGACGGGGACGAGCAGTACTTC
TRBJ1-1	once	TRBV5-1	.	CASSLAHAGRVGLDTEAFF	TGCGCCAGCAGCTTGGCCCATGCGGGCAGGGTGGGTTTAGACACTGAAGCTTTCTTT
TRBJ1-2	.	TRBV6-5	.	CASSPGGGPTFGYTF	TGTGCCAGCAGCCCGGGGGGGGGTCCGACGTTTGGCTACACCTTC
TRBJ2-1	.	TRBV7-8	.	CASSNGHPQGGEQFF	TGTGCCAGCAGCAACGGACACCCACAAGGGGGTGAGCAGTTCTTC
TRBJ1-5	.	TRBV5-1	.	CASSLAGANQPQHF	TGCGCCAGCAGCTTAGCAGGGGCCAATCAGCCCCAGCATTTT
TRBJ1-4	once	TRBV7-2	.	CASSLSGPTTNEKLFF	TGTGCCAGCAGCTTATCGGGGCCCACAACTAATGAAAAACTGTTTTTT
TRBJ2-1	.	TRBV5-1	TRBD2	CASSLFIASGSSYNEQFF	TGCGCCAGCAGCTTGTTCATCGCTAGCGGGAGCTCCTACAATGAGCAGTTCTTC
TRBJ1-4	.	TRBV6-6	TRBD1	CASSPGTGEKLFF	TGTGCCAGCAGCCCCGGGACAGGTGAAAAACTGTTTTTT
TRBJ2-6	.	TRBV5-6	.	CASSALSGASGANVLTF	TGTGCCAGCAGCGCCTTGTCGGGAGCCTCTGGGGCCAACGTCCTGACTTTC
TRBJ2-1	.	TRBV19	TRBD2	CASSVTGRASGRAEQFF	TGTGCCAGTAGTGTGACAGGGAGAGCTAGCGGGAGGGCTGAGCAGTTCTTC
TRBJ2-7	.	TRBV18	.	CASSPNARGEQYF	TGTGCCAGCTCACCAAATGCAAGGGGAGAGCAGTACTTC
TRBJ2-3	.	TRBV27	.	CASSFDWAVSDTQYF	TGTGCCAGCAGTTTTGACTGGGCGGTGTCAGATACGCAGTATTTT
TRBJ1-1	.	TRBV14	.	CASSQGAGGLAFF	TGTGCCAGCAGCCAAGGGGCGGGGGGGTTGGCTTTCTTT
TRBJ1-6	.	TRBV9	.	CASSVGLLSSYNSPLHF	TGTGCCAGCAGCGTTGGGCTCCTAAGCTCCTATAATTCACCCCTCCACTTT
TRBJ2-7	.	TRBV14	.	CASSQVPGEVGGYEQYF	TGTGCCAGCAGCCAAGTCCCAGGGGAGGTCGGCGGGTACGAGCAGTACTTC
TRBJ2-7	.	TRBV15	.	CATSRDLGENYEQYF	TGTGCCACCAGCAGAGATCTTGGGGAGAACTACGAGCAGTACTTC
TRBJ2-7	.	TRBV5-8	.	CASSLERVSSYEQYF	TGTGCCAGCAGCTTGGAGCGGGTATCCTCCTACGAGCAGTACTTC
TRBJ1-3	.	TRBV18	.	CASSSTLGSGNTIYF	TGTGCCAGCTCATCTACCCTAGGTTCGGGAAACACCATATATTTT
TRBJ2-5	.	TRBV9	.	CASSVGWAGETQYF	TGTGCCAGCAGCGTAGGGTGGGCCGGGGAGACCCAGTACTTC
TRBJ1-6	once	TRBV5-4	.	CASGGNNSPLHF	TGTGCCAGCGGGGGGAATAATTCACCCCTCCACTTT
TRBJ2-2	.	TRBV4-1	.	CASSSRGGSPNTGELFF	TGCGCCAGCAGCTCAAGGGGGGGGAGCCCGAACACCGGGGAGCTGTTTTTT
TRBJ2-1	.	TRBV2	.	CAIPKGQGGYYNEQFF	TGTGCCATTCCTAAAGGGCAGGGCGGATACTACAATGAGCAGTTCTTC
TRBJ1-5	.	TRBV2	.	CASSLQGPTYSNQPQHF	TGTGCCAGCAGCCTACAGGGCCCGACATATAGCAATCAGCCCCAGCATTTT
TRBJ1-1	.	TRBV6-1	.	CASSEDNLNTEAFF	TGTGCCAGCAGCGAGGACAATTTGAACACTGAAGCTTTCTTT
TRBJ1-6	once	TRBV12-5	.	CASGYGQGIGELHF	TGTGCTAGTGGGTACGGTCAGGGAATAGGAGAACTCCACTTT
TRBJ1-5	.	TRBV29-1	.	CSVEADSNQPQHF	TGCAGCGTTGAGGCAGATAGCAATCAGCCCCAGCATTTT
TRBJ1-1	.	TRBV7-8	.	CASSDVDRTMNTEAFF	TGTGCCAGCAGCGACGTAGACAGGACCATGAACACTGAAGCTTTCTTT
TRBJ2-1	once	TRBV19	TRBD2	CASSRAGDREQFF	TGTGCCAGTAGTAGAGCGGGAGATCGTGAGCAGTTCTTC
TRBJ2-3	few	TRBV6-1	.	CASTASGTDTQYF	TGTGCCAGCACCGCTAGCGGCACAGATACGCAGTATTTT
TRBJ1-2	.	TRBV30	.	CAWSVLRGGGYTF	TGTGCCTGGAGTGTACTGAGGGGTGGAGGCTACACCTTC
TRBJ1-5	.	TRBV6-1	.	CASRISNQPQHF	TGTGCCAGCAGGATTAGCAATCAGCCCCAGCATTTT
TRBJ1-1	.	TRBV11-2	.	CASSLDSGTSREAFF	TGTGCCAGCAGCTTGGATTCCGGGACCTCCAGGGAAGCTTTCTTT